Listed here are 25 T cell receptor beta chains from one sample, sequenced in a study of shared clonotypes between healthy human individuals. It was CD45RO-negative cells, positively selected for CCR7, that made up naive CD8 cells, with terminally differentiated effector memory CD45RA+ cells excluded. TCRdb keeps only in-frame clones here, not all; method: immunoSEQ multiplex PCR. Of about 2 million clones in the sample, less than 95% are singletons; the top ten hold around 1.2%. The sample was naive CD8+ T cells sorted from blood. The receptors were gathered from a man aged 18 to 30 in good health.

This chain links TRBV5-6 with TRBJ1-4; a possible D gene is TRBD1 (6 bases). Germline assignment: CDR1 SGHDT and CDR2 YYEEEE. The V end was cut by 4 bases, the J end by 2 bases, with 18 bases between. The CDR3 runs to 17 residues. This CDR3 reads CASSTYREHLTNEKLFF. DNA for the CDR3: TGTGCCAGCAGCACGTACAGGGAACATTTGACTAATGAAAAACTGTTTTTT. Variable domain in full (rest from reference TRBV5-6 and TRBJ1-4): DAGVTQSPTHLIKTRGQQVTLRCSPKSGHDTVSWYQQALGQGPQFIFQYYEEEERQRGNFPDRFSGHQFPNYSSELNVNALLLGDSALYLCASSTYREHLTNEKLFFGSGTQLSVL.

The chain combines TRBV9 with TRBJ2-7; 7 nucleotides match TRBD2. The germline V gene has CDR1 SGDLS and CDR2 YYNGEE. With V trimmed by 4 bases and J by 5 bases, 9 bases remained unmatched. The CDR3 is 14 residues long. The CDR3 loop is CASSPWGRDDEQYF. The CDR3 nucleotides read TGTGCCAGCAGCCCTTGGGGGAGGGATGACGAGCAGTACTTC. Variable domain in full (rest from reference TRBV9 and TRBJ2-7): DSGVTQTPKHLITATGQRVTLRCSPRSGDLSVYWYQQSLDQGLQFLIQYYNGEERAKGNILERFSAQQFPDLHSELNLSSLELGDSALYFCASSPWGRDDEQYFGPGTRLTVT.

This sequence joins TRBV14 and TRBJ1-2; D may be TRBD1 (5 bases). The V end was cut by 0 bases, the J end by 4 bases, with 9 bases between. This CDR3 is built from 14 residues. The germline gives CDR1 SGHDN, CDR2 FVKESK. The CDR3 coding sequence is TGTGCCAGCAGCCAAGATCAACAGGCCTATGGCTACACCTTC. The encoded protein is CASSQDQQAYGYTF.

V gene TRBV5-6 combines with J gene TRBJ2-1; 8 bases line up with TRBD2. Trimming cost V 2 bases and J 8 bases; bases outside gene matches: 9. Germline CDR1 is SGHDT and CDR2 is YYEEEE. The CDR3 runs to 15 residues. As DNA, the CDR3 is TGTGCCAGCAGCTTCGGACTAGCAGAGATCGATGAGCAGTTCTTC. Residues: CASSFGLAEIDEQFF.

In nucleotides, the CDR3 is TGTGCCAGCAGCCTGGAGGGCTTCCGTGGGGAAAACACCATATATTTT. Translating it yields CASSLEGFRGENTIYF. The chain joins TRBV7-8 to TRBJ1-3, with unresolved D. CDR1 is SGHVS and CDR2 is FQNEAQ in the germline V gene. There are 16 residues in the CDR3. Trimming took off 5 bases at V and 6 bases at J, with 20 bases between the two ends. The full variable domain, rest sourced from reference TRBV7-8 and TRBJ1-3, is GAGVSQSPRYKVAKRGQDVALRCDPISGHVSLFWYQQALGQGPEFLTYFQNEAQLDKSGLPSDRFFAERPEGSVSTLKIQRTQQEDSAVYLCASSLEGFRGENTIYFGEGSWLTVV.

The rearrangement joins TRBV19 to TRBJ2-3; D call uncertain. The V and J ends lost 5 bases and 3 bases respectively, with 9 bases between them. The CDR3 runs 13 residues. From germline, CDR1 is LNHDA and CDR2 SQIVND (reference sequence). The CDR3 reads CASSLALTDTQYF. The CDR3 DNA reads as TGTGCCAGTAGTTTGGCGTTGACAGATACGCAGTATTTT.

This clone was seen only once. This chain connects TRBV28 to TRBJ2-7; TRBD1 agrees at 8 bases. CDR3 length: 14 amino acids. J lost 1 base, V lost 5 bases, and 4 bases had no gene match. Germline V gene sequence: CDR1 MDHEN, CDR2 SYDVKM. CDR3 residues: CASSRRTGSYEQYF. CDR3 DNA: TGTGCCAGCAGTCGACGGACAGGGTCCTACGAGCAGTACTTC.

This clone was picked up one time. J is TRBJ2-1 and V is TRBV11-1; D not resolved. Trimming pared 1 base from V and 10 bases from J, leaving 8 bases between. Germline V gene lookup returns CDR1 SGHAT and CDR2 FQDESV (reference sequence). This CDR3 region has 12 residues. The CDR3 reads CASSLGSAEQFF. The CDR3 DNA sequence: TGTGCCAGCAGCTTAGGGTCAGCGGAGCAGTTCTTC. Supplemented by reference TRBV11-1 and TRBJ2-1, the full variable domain reads EAEVAQSPRYKITEKSQAVAFWCDPISGHATLYWYRQILGQGPELLVQFQDESVVDDSQLPKDRFSAERLKGVDSTLKIQPAELGDSAMYLCASSLGSAEQFFGPGTRLTVL.

As to this clone: The sample holds other DNA sequences that translate to the same CDR3. This chain joins TRBV29-1 and TRBJ1-2, with D tentatively TRBD1 (5 bases). Trimming left V 5 bases short and J 4 bases short, with 14 bases between. CDR1 and CDR2 from the germline V gene are SQVTM and ANQGSEA. The CDR3 consists of 13 residues. The CDR3 DNA is TGCAGCGTTCAAGGACCAGGGAGCTATGGCTACACCTTC. This translates into CSVQGPGSYGYTF.

This clone has a handful of counts. This chain connects TRBV4-1 to TRBJ1-6, with no clear D. The germline V and J ends were trimmed by 0 bases and 0 bases, with 9 bases remaining between them. This CDR3 has 17 residues. Per germline, CDR1 MGHRA and CDR2 YSYEKL. CDR3 sequence: CASSQEQTRSYNSPLHF. The CDR3, as DNA: TGCGCCAGCAGCCAAGAACAGACCCGCTCCTATAATTCACCCCTCCACTTT.

This clone was detected once. The chain joins TRBV6-1 to TRBJ2-7; 7 nucleotides match TRBD1. V dropped 0 bases and J dropped 3; count of bases not matched to a gene: 11. This CDR3 has 17 amino acids. Germline V gene data show CDR1 as MNHNS and CDR2 as SASEGT. CDR3 in amino acids: CASSEALRSGQNYEQYF. Written as DNA, the CDR3 is TGTGCCAGCAGTGAAGCGCTTCGGTCGGGACAGAACTACGAGCAGTACTTC.

The chain employs TRBV7-6 and TRBJ1-2; D is possibly TRBD1 (5 bases). Trimming removed 3 bases at V and 5 bases at J, with 22 bases between. This CDR3 is 17 amino acids long. Germline V gene lookup returns CDR1 SGHVS and CDR2 FNYEAQ. In DNA form, the CDR3 reads TGTGCCAGCAGCTTGGGTATTAGGTCAGGGACGGAGTATGGCTACACCTTC. This encodes CASSLGIRSGTEYGYTF.

The CDR3 here is CAISEPLQGQPNYGYTF. The CDR3 bases are TGTGCCATCAGTGAGCCCCTCCAAGGACAGCCTAACTATGGCTACACCTTC. This chain uses TRBV10-3 with TRBJ1-2, with D perhaps matching TRBD1 (6 bases). CDR1 is ENHRY, CDR2 SYGVKD, per germline. This CDR3 is 17 amino acids long. The V and J ends lost 2 bases and 0 bases respectively, with 16 bases between them.

This sequence joins TRBV9 and TRBJ2-7, with 7 nucleotides matching TRBD1. CDR3 length: 15 amino acids. Germline V gene sequence: CDR1 SGDLS, CDR2 YYNGEE. The V segment lost 4 bases and the J segment 0 bases; nucleotides outside the gene matches: 7. CDR3 DNA: TGTGCCAGCAGCCGATCCGGGACAGCCTCCTACGAGCAGTACTTC. Protein sequence: CASSRSGTASYEQYF.

The V gene is TRBV28, the J gene TRBJ1-4, with D perhaps TRBD1 (5 bases). The germline V gene encodes CDR1 MDHEN and CDR2 SYDVKM. Trimming took 3 bases from V and 8 from J, leaving 16 bases between them. The CDR3 runs to 15 residues. The CDR3 DNA reads as TGTGCCAGCAGTTTTAGGTTCGGGGGAAGGGAAAAACTGTTTTTT. Translated, it gives CASSFRFGGREKLFF. Using reference TRBV28 and TRBJ1-4 for the parts outside the CDR3, the full variable domain is DVKVTQSSRYLVKRTGEKVFLECVQDMDHENMFWYRQDPGLGLRLIYFSYDVKMKEKGDIPEGYSVSREKKERFSLILESASTNQTSMYLCASSFRFGGREKLFFGSGTQLSVL.

The chain combines TRBV2 with TRBJ2-7, with D perhaps TRBD2 (6 bases). Germline lookup yields CDR1 SNHLY and CDR2 FYNNEI. This CDR3 spans 15 amino acids. V was trimmed by 6 bases and J by 4 bases, leaving 19 bases between them. The CDR3 sequence: CASRESGTPFYEQYF. As DNA, the CDR3 is TGTGCCAGCAGGGAGTCCGGGACTCCCTTTTACGAGCAGTACTTC.

V is TRBV19 and J is TRBJ1-2; 7 bases are shared with TRBD1. Trimming at V came to 4 bases and at J to 0 bases, leaving 2 bases not matched to a gene. There are 14 residues in the CDR3. Per the germline V gene, CDR1 is LNHDA and CDR2 is SQIVND (reference sequence). The CDR3 spells CASSRGTANYGYTF. The CDR3 bases are TGTGCCAGTAGTAGGGGGACAGCTAACTATGGCTACACCTTC.

This chain joins TRBV5-6 and TRBJ2-7; 8 nucleotides agree with TRBD1. This CDR3 has 18 amino acids. Germline V CDR1 and CDR2: SGHDT, YYEEEE. J was trimmed by 3 bases and V by 0 bases; bases with no gene match: 14. The CDR3 nucleotides read TGTGCCAGCAGCTTGGCTACTTTTGGGGGTGGACAGGGCTACGAGCAGTACTTC. As protein: CASSLATFGGGQGYEQYF.

In DNA, the CDR3 is TGTGCCAGCAGTGAGCCTACAACAGGGGTGTGGTATGGCTACACCTTC. Translating it yields CASSEPTTGVWYGYTF. V and J are TRBV25-1 and TRBJ1-2; 7 bases are a match to TRBD1. The germline V gene encodes CDR1 MGHDK and CDR2 SYGVNS. Losses at the gene ends were 3 bases for V and 5 bases for J; bases not matched to a gene: 12. This CDR3 region has 16 residues.

This clone appeared once. The chain uses TRBV4-1 and TRBJ2-1; no clear D gene. The CDR3 is 15 residues long. Germline-derived CDR1 and CDR2 are MGHRA and YSYEKL. V lost 1 base and J 5 bases, leaving 12 bases between the germline ends. CDR3 sequence (DNA): TGCGCCAGCAGCCAAGTAAGAGGACGGAACAATGAGCAGTTCTTC. This sequence encodes CASSQVRGRNNEQFF.

V is TRBV4-2 and J is TRBJ2-5; the D gene is possibly TRBD2 (6 bases). CDR3 length equals 17 residues. Germline V gene lookup returns CDR1 LGHNA and CDR2 YNFKEQ. The V and J ends lost 0 bases and 2 bases respectively, with 16 bases between them. The CDR3 reads CASSQDGPAGLQETQYF. For the CDR3, the DNA is TGTGCCAGCAGCCAAGACGGCCCAGCGGGCTTACAAGAGACCCAGTACTTC.

The rearrangement uses TRBV7-9 and TRBJ2-7; no clear D. V was cut by 6 bases and J by 3 bases, with 15 bases left in between. Germline lookup yields CDR1 SEHNR and CDR2 FQNEAQ (reference sequence). The CDR3 covers 14 residues. This chain's CDR3 is CASSEGRGIYEQYF. The CDR3 bases are TGTGCCAGCAGTGAAGGACGTGGGATCTACGAGCAGTACTTC.

On this clone itself: Other nucleotide sequences in the sample specify the same CDR3. The V call is TRBV27, the J call TRBJ2-2, with D unresolved. CDR1 MNHEY and CDR2 SMNVEV come from the germline V gene (reference sequence). The CDR3 covers 14 residues. V lost 1 base and J lost 1, with 4 bases in between. The CDR3 region has the DNA TGTGCCAGCAGTTTATTTGTGAACACCGGGGAGCTGTTTTTT. This codes for CASSLFVNTGELFF.

CDR3 sequence: CASSFGTDEKLFF. Here the CDR3 DNA reads TGTGCCAGCAGCTTTGGGACGGATGAAAAACTGTTTTTT. J is TRBJ1-4 and V is TRBV7-9; TRBD1 is a possible D gene (5 bases). The CDR3 contains 13 residues. V shed 3 bases and J shed 6 bases, with 8 bases lying between them. Germline lookup yields CDR1 SEHNR and CDR2 FQNEAQ (reference sequence).

This chain links TRBV10-3 with TRBJ2-3, with TRBD2 matching over 12 bases. V was clipped by 0 bases and J by 0 bases; unmatched bases: 4. Germline CDR1 ENHRY, CDR2 SYGVKD. This CDR3 has 18 residues. Here the CDR3 reads CAISESAGTSGSTDTQYF. In DNA form, the CDR3 reads TGTGCCATCAGTGAGTCTGCCGGGACTAGCGGGAGCACAGATACGCAGTATTTT.